The clone carrying this TCR beta chain was seen just once. The protocol was immunoSEQ multiplex PCR, while the TCRdb copy is restricted to in-frame clones and leaves out a portion. This sample has roughly 80,000 clones, with approximately 90% found just once. Per germline, CDR1 SGHDT and CDR2 YYEEEE. V lost 0 bases, J lost 9 bases, and 13 bases lay in between. The CDR3 is made up of 15 amino acids. This entry is derived from a study of control samples from healthy donors and cancer patients. The rearrangement uses TRBV5-6 and TRBJ1-6; D remains unclear. This TCR came from a woman aged 50 to 60 in good health. The sequencing input was blood. CDR3 DNA: TGTGCCAGCAGCTTGGATGACACGGGGATTTCACCCCTCCACTTT. Its translation is CASSLDDTGISPLHF.